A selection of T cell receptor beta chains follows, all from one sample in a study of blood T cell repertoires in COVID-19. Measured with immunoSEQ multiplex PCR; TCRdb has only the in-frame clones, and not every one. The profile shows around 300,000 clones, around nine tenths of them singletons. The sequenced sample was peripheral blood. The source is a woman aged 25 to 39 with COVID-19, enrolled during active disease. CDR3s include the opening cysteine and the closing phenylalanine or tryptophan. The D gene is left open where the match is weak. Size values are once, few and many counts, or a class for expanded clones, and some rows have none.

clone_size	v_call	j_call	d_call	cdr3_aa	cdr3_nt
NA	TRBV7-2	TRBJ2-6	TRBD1	CASSPRRTGRGANVLTF	TGTGCCAGCAGCCCGAGACGGACAGGGCGAGGGGCCAACGTCCTGACTTTC
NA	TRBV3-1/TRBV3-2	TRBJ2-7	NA	CASSQGWAGYEQYF	TGTGCCAGCAGCCAAGGATGGGCTGGGTACGAGCAGTACTTC
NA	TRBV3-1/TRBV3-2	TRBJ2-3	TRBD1	CASSRDSGTDTQYF	TGTGCCAGCAGTCGGGACAGCGGCACAGATACGCAGTATTTT
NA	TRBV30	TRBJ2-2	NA	CAWSGTPRTGELFF	TGTGCCTGGAGCGGGACACCGAGGACCGGGGAGCTGTTTTTT
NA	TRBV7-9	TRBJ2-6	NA	CASGGRNSGANVLTF	TGTGCCAGCGGGGGCAGAAACTCTGGGGCCAACGTCCTGACTTTC
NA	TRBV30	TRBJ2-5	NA	CAFARGQETQYF	TGTGCCTTCGCCAGGGGCCAAGAGACCCAGTACTTC
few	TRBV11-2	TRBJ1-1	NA	CASSLGGADTEAFF	TGTGCCAGCAGCTTAGGTGGGGCGGACACTGAAGCTTTCTTT
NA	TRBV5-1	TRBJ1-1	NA	CASSFSRGDTEAFF	TGCGCCAGCAGCTTTTCTCGGGGGGACACTGAAGCTTTCTTT
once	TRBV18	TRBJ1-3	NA	CASSPRAASSGNTIYF	TGTGCCAGCTCACCACGGGCAGCTTCCTCTGGAAACACCATATATTTT
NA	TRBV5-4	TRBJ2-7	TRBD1	CASSSGQGYEQYF	TGTGCCAGCAGCTCGGGACAGGGGTACGAGCAGTACTTC
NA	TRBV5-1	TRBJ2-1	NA	CASSLDRDIEAFF	TGCGCCAGCAGCTTGGACAGGGACATAGAGGCGTTCTTC
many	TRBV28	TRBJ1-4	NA	CASSRSGQTEKLFF	TGTGCCAGCAGTAGATCGGGACAAACCGAAAAACTGTTTTTT
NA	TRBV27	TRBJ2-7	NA	CASIGEDYEQYF	TGTGCCAGCATCGGTGAAGACTACGAGCAGTACTTC
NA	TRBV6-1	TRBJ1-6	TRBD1	CASSEQGDYSPLHF	TGTGCCAGCAGTGAACAGGGGGATTATTCACCCCTCCACTTT
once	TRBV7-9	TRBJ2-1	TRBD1	CASSLRLEGQGMGEQFF	TGTGCCAGCAGCTTACGGTTAGAAGGACAGGGGATGGGGGAGCAGTTCTTC
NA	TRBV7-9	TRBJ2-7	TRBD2	CASSLEVSAGGEQYF	TGTGCCAGCAGCTTAGAAGTTTCAGCGGGAGGCGAGCAGTACTTC
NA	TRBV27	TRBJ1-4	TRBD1	CASSPTGGYNEKLFF	TGTGCCAGCAGTCCCACAGGGGGATATAATGAAAAACTGTTTTTT
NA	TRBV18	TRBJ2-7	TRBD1	CASSPGTDLTYEQYF	TGTGCCAGCTCACCGGGGACAGACCTTACCTACGAGCAGTACTTC
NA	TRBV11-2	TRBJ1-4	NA	CASSSRDNGEKLFF	TGTGCCAGCAGCTCCCGGGACAATGGAGAAAAACTGTTTTTT
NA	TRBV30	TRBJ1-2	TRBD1	CAWSVERGPFVGYTF	TGTGCCTGGAGTGTCGAGAGGGGGCCCTTTGTTGGCTACACCTTC
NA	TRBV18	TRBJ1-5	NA	CASSPDRNQPQHF	TGTGCCAGCTCACCCGACAGAAATCAGCCCCAGCATTTT
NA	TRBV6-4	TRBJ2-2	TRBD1	CASSPTGGDTGELFF	TGTGCCAGCAGCCCGACAGGGGGCGATACCGGGGAGCTGTTTTTT
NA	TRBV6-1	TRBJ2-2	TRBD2	CASRETAGLAGPLDGELFF	TGTGCCAGCAGGGAAACAGCAGGACTAGCGGGACCATTGGACGGGGAGCTGTTTTTT
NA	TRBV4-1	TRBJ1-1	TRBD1	CASSSRQGANTEAFF	TGCGCCAGCAGCTCTCGACAGGGGGCGAACACTGAAGCTTTCTTT
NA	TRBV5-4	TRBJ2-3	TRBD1	CASSPGQGRTDTQYF	TGTGCCAGCAGCCCCGGACAGGGGAGGACAGATACGCAGTATTTT
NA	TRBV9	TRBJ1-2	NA	CASSPSIGQRYGYTF	TGTGCCAGCAGCCCATCTATCGGACAGCGCTATGGCTACACCTTC
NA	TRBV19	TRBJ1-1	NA	CASSINTNTEAFF	TGTGCCAGTAGTATAAACACGAACACTGAAGCTTTCTTT
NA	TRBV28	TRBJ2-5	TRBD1	CASSQTGEETQYF	TGTGCCAGCAGTCAGACAGGGGAAGAGACCCAGTACTTC
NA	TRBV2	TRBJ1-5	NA	CASRSDGGGNQPQHF	TGTGCCAGCAGGTCGGACGGAGGCGGTAATCAGCCCCAGCATTTT
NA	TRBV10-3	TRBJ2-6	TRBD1	CAISEMGQVLSGANVLTF	TGTGCCATCAGTGAGATGGGACAGGTTTTGTCTGGGGCCAACGTCCTGACTTTC
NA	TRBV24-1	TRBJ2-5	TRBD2	CATSDGAGTKRETQYF	TGTGCCACCAGTGATGGAGCGGGAACCAAACGAGAGACCCAGTACTTC
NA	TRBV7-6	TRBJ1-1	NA	CASSLWATSLTEAFF	TGTGCCAGCAGCTTATGGGCAACTTCTCTGACTGAAGCTTTCTTT
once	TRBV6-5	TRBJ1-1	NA	CASGVRGTEAFF	TGTGCCAGCGGGGTGCGGGGGACTGAAGCTTTCTTT
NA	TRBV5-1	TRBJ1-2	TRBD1	CASSIPQGRDNYGYTF	TGCGCCAGCAGCATTCCACAGGGGCGAGATAACTATGGCTACACCTTC
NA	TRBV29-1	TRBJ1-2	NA	CSVDFQGLGYTF	TGCAGCGTTGATTTTCAGGGCCTTGGCTACACCTTC
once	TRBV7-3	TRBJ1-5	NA	CASNDSNNQPQHF	TGTGCCAGCAACGACAGTAACAATCAGCCCCAGCATTTT
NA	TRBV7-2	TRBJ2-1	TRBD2	CASSSAGTRGNEQFF	TGTGCCAGCAGTAGTGCAGGGACTAGAGGGAATGAGCAGTTCTTC
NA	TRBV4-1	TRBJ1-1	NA	CASSQGSGGAEAFF	TGCGCCAGCAGCCAAGGTTCCGGGGGAGCTGAAGCTTTCTTT
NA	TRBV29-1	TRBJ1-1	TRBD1	CSVGPNRGNTEAFF	TGCAGCGTTGGCCCAAACAGGGGGAACACTGAAGCTTTCTTT
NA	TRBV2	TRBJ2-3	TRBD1	CASSEGQGDTQYF	TGTGCCAGCAGTGAGGGACAGGGGGATACGCAGTATTTT
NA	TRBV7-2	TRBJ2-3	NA	CASSFARPDTQYF	TGTGCCAGCAGCTTCGCTAGACCAGATACGCAGTATTTT
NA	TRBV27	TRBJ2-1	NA	CASSFPGGEQFF	TGTGCCAGCAGTTTTCCGGGTGGTGAGCAGTTCTTC
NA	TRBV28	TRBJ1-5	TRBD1	CASIGGQGASNQPQHF	TGTGCCAGCATAGGAGGGCAGGGGGCGAGCAATCAGCCCCAGCATTTT
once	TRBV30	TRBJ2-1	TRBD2	CAWSVPRTSRNSYNEQFF	TGTGCCTGGAGTGTTCCCAGGACTAGCCGAAACTCCTACAATGAGCAGTTCTTC
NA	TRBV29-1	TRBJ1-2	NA	CSAGWGGLGYTF	TGCAGCGCCGGATGGGGAGGTCTTGGCTACACCTTC
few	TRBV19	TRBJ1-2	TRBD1	CASLYGTGLNYGYTF	TGTGCCAGCCTGTACGGGACAGGGCTTAACTATGGCTACACCTTC
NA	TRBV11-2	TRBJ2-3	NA	CASSPDWITDTQYF	TGTGCCAGCAGCCCCGACTGGATCACAGATACGCAGTATTTT
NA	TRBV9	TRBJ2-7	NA	CASSVGATEQYF	TGTGCCAGCAGCGTAGGGGCTACCGAGCAGTACTTC
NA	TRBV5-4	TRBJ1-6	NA	CASSLDDSGSPLHF	TGTGCCAGCAGCTTGGATGATAGCGGTTCACCCCTCCACTTT
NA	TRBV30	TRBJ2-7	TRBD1	CAWSLDRGNEQYF	TGTGCCTGGAGTCTGGACAGGGGAAACGAGCAGTACTTC